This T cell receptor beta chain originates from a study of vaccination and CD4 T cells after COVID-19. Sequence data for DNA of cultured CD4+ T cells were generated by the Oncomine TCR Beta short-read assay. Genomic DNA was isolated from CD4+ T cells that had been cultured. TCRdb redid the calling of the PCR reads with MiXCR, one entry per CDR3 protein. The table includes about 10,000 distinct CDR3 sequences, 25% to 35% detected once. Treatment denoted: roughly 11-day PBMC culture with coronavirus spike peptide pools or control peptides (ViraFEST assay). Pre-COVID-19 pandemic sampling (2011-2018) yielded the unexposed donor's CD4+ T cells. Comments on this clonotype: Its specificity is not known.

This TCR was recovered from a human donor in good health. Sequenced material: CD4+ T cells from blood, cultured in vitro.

The CDR3 sequence is CASSELKDTLQETQYF. CDR3 sequence (DNA): TGTGCCAGCAGTGAGCTCAAGGATACATTACAAGAGACCCAGTACTTC. The genes are TRBV25-1 and TRBJ2-5; no reliable D call. The V end lost 3 bases, the J end lost 2 bases, and 16 bases lay between the germline ends. The CDR3 sequence is 16 residues long. In germline, CDR1 is MGHDK, CDR2 SYGVNS. Filled out from reference TRBV25-1 and TRBJ2-5, the complete variable domain reads EADIYQTPRYLVIGTGKKITLECSQTMGHDKMYWYQQDPGMELHLIHYSYGVNSTEKGDLSSESTVSRIRTEHFPLTLESARPSHTSQYLCASSELKDTLQETQYFGPGTRLLVL.